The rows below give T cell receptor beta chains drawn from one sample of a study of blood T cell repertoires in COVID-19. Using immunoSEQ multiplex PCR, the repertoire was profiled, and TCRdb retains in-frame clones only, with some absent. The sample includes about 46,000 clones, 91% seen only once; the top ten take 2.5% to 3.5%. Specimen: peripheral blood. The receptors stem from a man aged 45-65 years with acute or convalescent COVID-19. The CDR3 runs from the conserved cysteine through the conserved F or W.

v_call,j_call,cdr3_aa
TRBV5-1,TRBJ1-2,CASSKDGGSNYGYTF
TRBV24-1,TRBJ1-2,CATSDQDFGYTF
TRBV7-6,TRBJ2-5,CASSGGAGNSQETQYF
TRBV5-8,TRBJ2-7,CASSYGQGGYEQYF
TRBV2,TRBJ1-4,CASTTSATNEKLFF
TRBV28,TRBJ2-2,CANQPTGATGELFF
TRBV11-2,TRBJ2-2,CASRDWGGTGELFF
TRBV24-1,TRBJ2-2,CATSDLHGGTVGELFF
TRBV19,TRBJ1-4,CASSPTATNEKLFF
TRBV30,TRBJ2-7,CAWSHRGGASYEQYF
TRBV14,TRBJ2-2,CASSQADRAGELFF
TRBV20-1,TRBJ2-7,CSARGPSEQYF
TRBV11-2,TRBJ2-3,CASSLGQHRSTDTQYF
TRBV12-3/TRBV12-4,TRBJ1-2,CASSPLNYGYTF
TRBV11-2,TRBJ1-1,CASSGLQGRTEAFF
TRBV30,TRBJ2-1,CAWSGLAGAPRSEQFF
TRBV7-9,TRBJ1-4,CASSHGGAEKLFF
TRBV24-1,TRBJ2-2,CAAGTGVSGTGELFF
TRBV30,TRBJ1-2,CAWSVLTINYGYTF
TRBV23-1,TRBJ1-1,CASGAGQENTEAFF
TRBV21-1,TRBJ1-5,CASSKAPRDQPQHF
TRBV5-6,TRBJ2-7,CASSFWTGGASYEQYF
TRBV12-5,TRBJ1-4,CASGLGQSAFEKLFF
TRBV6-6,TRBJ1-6,CASSYQEASSPLHF
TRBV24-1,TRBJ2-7,CATSDPRGTSYEQYF
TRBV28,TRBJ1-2,CASSLQGASGYTF
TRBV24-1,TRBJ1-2,CATSDGTGVVGYTF
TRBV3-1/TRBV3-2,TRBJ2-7,CASSQQGGSYEQYF
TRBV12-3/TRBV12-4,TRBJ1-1,CASRDSSNTEAFF
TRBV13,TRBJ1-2,CASSYGQGDYTF
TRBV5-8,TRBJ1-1,CASSSGQGATEAFF
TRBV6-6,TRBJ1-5,CASSHGGTDRNQPQHF
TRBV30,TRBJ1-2,CAWSVGGRGSYGYTF
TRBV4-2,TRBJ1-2,CASSLRDTLETNYGYTF
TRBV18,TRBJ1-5,CASSPQQGGGQPQHF
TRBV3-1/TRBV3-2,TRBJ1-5,CASSPSDSGNQPQHF
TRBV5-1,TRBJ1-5,CASSLEGGLDQPQHF